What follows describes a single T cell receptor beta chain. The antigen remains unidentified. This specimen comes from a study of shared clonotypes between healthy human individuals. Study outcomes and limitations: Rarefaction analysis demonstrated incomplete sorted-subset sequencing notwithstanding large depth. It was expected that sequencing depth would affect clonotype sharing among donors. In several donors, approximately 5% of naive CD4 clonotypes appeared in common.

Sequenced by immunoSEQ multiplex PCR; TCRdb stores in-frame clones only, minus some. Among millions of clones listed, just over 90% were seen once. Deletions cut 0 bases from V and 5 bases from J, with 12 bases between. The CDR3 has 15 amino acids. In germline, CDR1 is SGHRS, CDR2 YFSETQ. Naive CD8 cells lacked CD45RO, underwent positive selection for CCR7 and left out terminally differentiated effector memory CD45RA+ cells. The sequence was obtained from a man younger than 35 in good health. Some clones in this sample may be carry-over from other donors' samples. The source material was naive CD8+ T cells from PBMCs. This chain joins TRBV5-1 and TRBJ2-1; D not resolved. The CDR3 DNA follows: TGCGCCAGCAGCTTGGCCATGACTGGGGACAATGAGCAGTTCTTC. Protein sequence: CASSLAMTGDNEQFF.